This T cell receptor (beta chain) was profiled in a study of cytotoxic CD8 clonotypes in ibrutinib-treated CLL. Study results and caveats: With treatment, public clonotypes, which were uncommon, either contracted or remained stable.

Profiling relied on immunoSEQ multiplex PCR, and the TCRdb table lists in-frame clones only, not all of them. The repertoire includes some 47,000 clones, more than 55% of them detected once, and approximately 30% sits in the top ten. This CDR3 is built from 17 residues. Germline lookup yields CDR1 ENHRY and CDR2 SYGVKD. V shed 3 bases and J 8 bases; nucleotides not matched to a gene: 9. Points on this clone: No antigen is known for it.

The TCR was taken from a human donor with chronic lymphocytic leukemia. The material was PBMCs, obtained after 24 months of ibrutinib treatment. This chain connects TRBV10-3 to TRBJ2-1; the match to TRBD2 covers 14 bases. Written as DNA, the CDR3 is TGTGCCATCAGTGACTCAACAGGGACTAGCGGGGGAGATGAGCAGTTCTTC. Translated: CAISDSTGTSGGDEQFF.